The 20 T cell receptor beta chains below come from one sample, sequenced in a study of blood T cell repertoires in COVID-19. Produced via immunoSEQ multiplex PCR; TCRdb's table is partial and in-frame only. The table includes 150,000 to 200,000 clones, roughly nine tenths detected once. Input material: peripheral blood. These receptors were obtained from a man aged 35-49 years with acute or convalescent COVID-19.

The rearrangement uses TRBV7-9 and TRBJ1-1; D not certain. V dropped 3 bases and J dropped 2 bases, with 7 bases sitting between them. CDR1 is SEHNR, CDR2 FQNEAQ, per germline (reference sequence). The CDR3 extends over 13 amino acids. The CDR3 loop is CASSFQANTEAFF. In DNA, the CDR3 is TGTGCCAGCAGCTTTCAAGCTAACACTGAAGCTTTCTTT.

V gene TRBV2 combines with J gene TRBJ2-7, with 9 bases that match TRBD1. Germline V gene data show CDR1 as SNHLY and CDR2 as FYNNEI. The CDR3 runs 13 residues. J lost 6 bases, V lost 4 bases, and 4 bases had no gene match. The CDR3, as DNA: TGTGCCAGCAGTGGGACAGGGGCGGGCGAGCAGTACTTC. Protein product: CASSGTGAGEQYF.

J is TRBJ1-5 and V is TRBV27, with TRBD1 matching over 8 bases. The CDR3 runs to 14 residues. From germline, CDR1 is MNHEY and CDR2 SMNVEV (reference sequence). V dropped 7 bases and J dropped 3; count of bases not matched to a gene: 5. The CDR3 nucleotides read TGTGCCAGCAAACGACAGGGGAACAATCAGCCCCAGCATTTT. Amino acid sequence: CASKRQGNNQPQHF.

V is TRBV30 and J is TRBJ1-1; TRBD1 might be the D (6 bases). Per the germline V gene, CDR1 is GTSNPN and CDR2 is SVGIG (reference sequence). The CDR3 is made up of 11 amino acids. Trimming stripped 6 bases from V and 11 bases from J, with 16 bases between. CDR3 sequence (DNA): TGTGCCTGCCTACTGGGGGCTAGGGCTTTCTTT. Protein product: CACLLGARAFF.

This clone was seen only once. This chain uses TRBV7-9 with TRBJ2-3, with D unresolved. The CDR3 has 16 residues. The V end was cut by 6 bases, the J end by 0 bases, with 16 bases between. Per the germline V gene, CDR1 is SEHNR and CDR2 is FQNEAQ (reference sequence). CDR3 coding DNA: TGTGCCAGCAGTTTACTAATACAGTTAAGCACAGATACGCAGTATTTT. Translation: CASSLLIQLSTDTQYF.

The V call is TRBV6-5, the J call TRBJ1-5; TRBD1 matches 7 bases. V gave up 5 bases and J gave up 3 bases; unmatched junction bases: 7. CDR3 length: 15 residues. Germline-derived CDR1 and CDR2 are MNHEY and SVGAGI. The CDR3 reads CASSTRQGYNQPQHF. CDR3 bases: TGTGCCAGCAGTACCCGACAGGGTTACAATCAGCCCCAGCATTTT.

This clone has just one count. The rearrangement links TRBV11-2 to TRBJ2-1; 8 positions match TRBD2. The germline gives CDR1 SGHAT, CDR2 FQNNGV. J was trimmed by 10 bases and V by 5 bases; bases with no gene match: 10. The CDR3 runs to 14 residues. The CDR3, as DNA: TGTGCCAGCAGCCCAACACCGACTAGCGCGGAGCAGTTCTTC. Translating gives CASSPTPTSAEQFF. The full variable domain, in which reference TRBV11-2 and TRBJ2-1 provide the parts outside the CDR3, is EAGVAQSPRYKIIEKRQSVAFWCNPISGHATLYWYQQILGQGPKLLIQFQNNGVVDDSQLPKDRFSAERLKGVDSTLKIQPAKLEDSAVYLCASSPTPTSAEQFFGPGTRLTVL.

CDR3 loop: CASSLAGVSGNTIYF. The CDR3 region has the DNA TGTGCCAGCAGCTTGGCAGGGGTCTCTGGAAACACCATATATTTT. The V gene is TRBV5-4, the J gene TRBJ1-3, with D possibly matching TRBD1 (6 bases). This CDR3 contains 15 residues. Trimming took 0 bases from V and 0 from J, leaving 7 bases between them. Per germline, CDR1 SGHNT and CDR2 YYREEE (reference sequence).

Comments on this clone: Germline is not matched at one junction end, which may reflect a read error. In DNA form, the CDR3 reads TGTGCCAGCTGTGACAGACATAACTATGGCTACACCTTC. Its translation is CASCDRHNYGYTF. The chain uses TRBV6-1 and TRBJ1-2, with a weak D call TRBD1 (5 bases). Germline CDR1 and CDR2: MNHNS and SASEGT. The CDR3 runs 13 residues.

This sequence joins TRBV7-2 and TRBJ2-7; D is possibly TRBD1 (6 bases). CDR1 and CDR2 (germline): SGHTA, FQGNSA. The V and J ends lost 1 base and 5 bases respectively, with 12 bases between them. The CDR3 runs 14 residues. CDR3 loop: CASSLVQGWNEQYF. The CDR3, as DNA: TGTGCCAGCAGCTTAGTACAGGGTTGGAACGAGCAGTACTTC.

The chain employs TRBV6-1 and TRBJ2-5; tentative D call: TRBD1 (6 bases). The CDR3 consists of 14 residues. Looked up from germline, CDR1 is MNHNS and CDR2 is SASEGT. Deletions cut 1 base from V and 4 bases from J, with 10 bases between. The CDR3 region has the DNA TGTGCCAGCAGTGAAGTTGTGGGGGCAGAGACCCAGTACTTC. This encodes CASSEVVGAETQYF.

The rearrangement uses TRBV7-2 and TRBJ2-3, with a tentative D call TRBD1 (5 bases). Germline CDR1 and CDR2: SGHTA and FQGNSA. This CDR3 region has 15 residues. Trimming cost V 2 bases and J 0 bases, with 9 bases left between them. The CDR3 DNA reads as TGTGCCAGCAGCTTACTAGGGGCTAGCACAGATACGCAGTATTTT. Protein sequence: CASSLLGASTDTQYF. The complete variable domain, with remaining parts taken from reference TRBV7-2 and TRBJ2-3, reads GAGVSQSPSNKVTEKGKDVELRCDPISGHTALYWYRQSLGQGLEFLIYFQGNSAPDKSGLPSDRFSAERTGGSVSTLTIQRTQQEDSAVYLCASSLLGASTDTQYFGPGTRLTVL.

The rearrangement links TRBV11-1 to TRBJ2-1; 9 bases align to TRBD2. V was pared by 2 bases and J by 5 bases, with 4 bases of the junction left unmatched. CDR1 is SGHAT, CDR2 FQDESV, per germline (reference sequence). CDR3 length: 15 residues. The CDR3 is CASSLTRGGNNEQFF. The CDR3 DNA is TGTGCCAGCAGCTTAACGCGGGGGGGTAACAATGAGCAGTTCTTC.

V usage is TRBV4-3 and J usage is TRBJ2-4; D perhaps matches TRBD2 (6 bases). Trimming stripped 0 bases from V and 9 bases from J, with 15 bases between. CDR3 length: 15 amino acids. Germline CDR1 reads LGHNA; CDR2 reads YSLEER. The CDR3 nucleotides are TGCGCCAGCAGCCAAGAAAATCGGGAGACGAGCATTCAGTACTTC. Translating gives CASSQENRETSIQYF.

The chain is built from TRBV19 and TRBJ2-6, with TRBD1 matching 9 bases. The germline gives CDR1 LNHDA, CDR2 SQIVND (reference sequence). The CDR3 has 15 residues. Unmatched junction bases numbered 6, after V lost 9 bases and J lost 3 bases. The CDR3 sequence: CASAGQGSGANVLTF. The CDR3 DNA follows: TGTGCCAGCGCCGGACAGGGGAGTGGGGCCAACGTCCTGACTTTC.

The gene calls are TRBV25-1 and TRBJ2-7, with D tentatively TRBD2 (5 bases). The germline gives CDR1 MGHDK, CDR2 SYGVNS. The CDR3 totals 12 residues. Trimming stripped 5 bases from V and 2 bases from J, with 7 bases between. As DNA, the CDR3 is TGTGCCAGCAGTCTGGGAGCCTACGAGCAGTACTTC. This sequence encodes CASSLGAYEQYF.

The V and J genes are TRBV27 and TRBJ2-7; 10 positions agree with TRBD1. The germline V gene encodes CDR1 MNHEY and CDR2 SMNVEV (reference sequence). This CDR3 is built from 15 residues. The J segment lost 3 bases and the V segment lost 6 bases, leaving 8 bases of the junction unmatched. The CDR3 sequence is CASSGTGDIYYEQYF. The DNA of the CDR3 is TGTGCCAGCAGCGGGACAGGGGACATATACTACGAGCAGTACTTC.

The chain joins TRBV6-5 to TRBJ2-3, with D unclear. The germline gives CDR1 MNHEY, CDR2 SVGAGI. The V end lost 6 bases, the J end lost 0 bases, and 10 bases lay between the germline ends. CDR3 length: 14 amino acids. For the CDR3, the DNA is TGTGCCAGCAGCTATTTGATCAGCACAGATACGCAGTATTTT. This gives the protein CASSYLISTDTQYF.

V and J are TRBV2 and TRBJ2-3, with a tentative D call TRBD1 (6 bases). This CDR3 has 14 residues. Germline CDR1 SNHLY, CDR2 FYNNEI. The V end lost 4 bases, the J end lost 1 base, and 9 bases lay between the germline ends. The CDR3 here is CASSGPGGTDTQYF. In DNA form, the CDR3 reads TGTGCCAGCAGTGGCCCAGGGGGCACAGATACGCAGTATTTT.

About this clone: One end of the junction is discordant with germline, which a read error may explain. The chain combines TRBV29-1 with TRBJ1-5; 7 bases fit TRBD1. The germline gives CDR1 SQVTM, CDR2 ANQGSEA. This CDR3 region has 10 residues. The DNA for the CDR3 is TGCAGCGTTGAATCGGACAGGCCGTACTTT. Translation gives CSVESDRPYF. Together with reference TRBV29-1 and TRBJ1-5, the CDR3 gives the full variable domain: SAVISQKPSRDICQRGTSLTIQCQVDSQVTMMFWYRQQPGQSLTLIATANQGSEATYESGFVIDKFPISRPNLTFSTLTVSNMSPEDSSIYLCSVESDRPYFGDGTRLSIL.